The source of this T cell receptor beta chain is a study of blood T cell repertoires in COVID-19. Germline-derived CDR1 and CDR2 are SGHAT and FQNNGV. This CDR3 region has 13 residues. Trimming took off 2 bases at V and 8 bases at J, with 12 bases between the two ends. Authors' methods: From reference gene primer amplification, estimates of nucleated cell counts were derived. Method: immunoSEQ multiplex PCR; TCRdb's copy keeps in-frame clones and lacks some. D and trimming come from the DNA, and the V and J calls and clone size come from that table. The table records fewer than 70,000 clones, 80% to 90% of them present only once.

This chain joins TRBV11-2 and TRBJ1-2; D not resolved. The TCR sequence derives from a woman aged 60-75 years with acute or convalescent COVID-19. The sequencing sample was made of peripheral blood. The CDR3 bases are TGTGCCAGCAGCTTAAAGGAGGGATGGGGCTACACCTTC. Protein product: CASSLKEGWGYTF.